Each of the 29 T cell receptor beta chains below was sequenced from the same sample in a study of T cells expressing NK-cell markers. For each CDR3 protein, TCRdb gives one entry from its re-call of the 5' RACE reads, without DNA. The table for this sample gives 400,000 or so distinct CDR3 sequences. The sequencing input was blood T cells: a sorted CD56 or NKG2C T cell subset, CD4+ or CD8+ T cells, or bulk PBMC T cells (not recorded which). The receptors were sampled from a woman aged 45 to 65 in good health.

This chain joins TRBV7-9 and TRBJ2-2. The germline gives CDR1 SEHNR, CDR2 FQNEAQ (reference sequence). The CDR3 extends over 15 amino acids. The CDR3 sequence is CASSLGPENTGELFF. Full variable domain (missing parts from reference TRBV7-9 and TRBJ2-2): DTGVSQNPRHKITKRGQNVTFRCDPISEHNRLYWYRQTLGQGPEFLTYFQNEAQLEKSRLLSDRFSAERPKGSFSTLEIQRTEQGDSAMYLCASSLGPENTGELFFGEGSRLTVL.

This chain links TRBV20-1 with TRBJ1-1; the D call from TCRdb, TRBD1, cannot be confirmed without DNA. Germline V CDR1 and CDR2: DFQATT, SNEGSKA (reference sequence). The CDR3 length is 14 residues. CDR3 residues: CSARHTGDRTEAFF.

The chain combines TRBV5-1 with TRBJ2-1; TCRdb's D call of TRBD2 is untestable without DNA. The CDR3 length is 20 residues. The V gene's germline CDR1 is SGHRS and CDR2 YFSETQ. CDR3 sequence reads: CASSVGLAGLGGSSYNEQFF. The whole variable domain, filled in from reference TRBV5-1 and TRBJ2-1, reads KAGVTQTPRYLIKTRGQQVTLSCSPISGHRSVSWYQQTPGQGLQFLFEYFSETQRNKGNFPGRFSGRQFSNSRSEMNVSTLELGDSALYLCASSVGLAGLGGSSYNEQFFGPGTRLTVL.

This sequence joins TRBV5-5 and TRBJ2-5; there is no DNA to check the TCRdb D call of TRBD2. Germline lookup yields CDR1 SGHKS and CDR2 YYEKEE (reference sequence). The CDR3 loop spans 15 amino acids. The CDR3 sequence: CASSSKTSGKETQYF.

This rearrangement joins TRBV4-2 to TRBJ2-1; with no DNA, the TCRdb D assignment of TRBD2 cannot be verified. The CDR3 covers 18 residues. Per germline, CDR1 LGHNA and CDR2 YNFKEQ. CDR3 sequence: CASSQMLTGTSGANEQFF.

This sequence joins TRBV12-3 or TRBV12-4 and TRBJ1-1; the TRBD1 assignment by TCRdb is unverifiable without DNA. The CDR3 runs 16 residues. This CDR3 reads CASSIRTGSWSTEAFF.

The chain has TRBV20-1 and TRBJ2-7; TCRdb calls TRBD2, which cannot be checked without DNA. The CDR3 runs to 15 residues. The V gene's germline CDR1 is DFQATT and CDR2 SNEGSKA (reference sequence). The CDR3: CSARDLAGEAYEQYF.

This chain links TRBV10-3 with TRBJ2-1; TCRdb lists TRBD1, though no DNA is available to test this call. This CDR3 has 14 amino acids. Germline V gene lookup returns CDR1 ENHRY and CDR2 SYGVKD. The CDR3 spells CAISEFKGLDEQFF.

This chain joins TRBV6-5 and TRBJ2-7; TCRdb selects TRBD1, and the lack of DNA leaves this call unchecked. Germline-derived CDR1 and CDR2 are MNHEY and SVGAGI. The CDR3 covers 14 residues. This CDR3 reads CASSYSTGGAVKYF.

CDR3 region: CASSLGDRDGEQYF. The chain carries TRBV7-9 and TRBJ2-7; the TCRdb call, TRBD1, lacks DNA for checking. The CDR3 totals 14 residues. Germline V CDR1 and CDR2: SEHNR, FQNEAQ (reference sequence).

The rearrangement joins TRBV20-1 to TRBJ2-3; TCRdb reports TRBD2, a call that lacks DNA to check it against. From germline, CDR1 is DFQATT and CDR2 SNEGSKA (reference sequence). The CDR3 spans 16 residues. The chain's CDR3 is CSASAALAGGPYTQYF.

The V gene is TRBV30, the J gene TRBJ1-1. The CDR3 covers 11 residues. The germline gives CDR1 GTSNPN, CDR2 SVGIG (reference sequence). Here the CDR3 reads CAWSWTDEAFF.

The genes are TRBV20-1 and TRBJ2-2; TCRdb outputs TRBD2, but without DNA this stays unchecked. There are 15 residues in the CDR3. The germline V gene has CDR1 DFQATT and CDR2 SNEGSKA (reference sequence). The CDR3 region is CSARRTGRNTGELFF.

This chain links TRBV2 with TRBJ2-3; TCRdb reports TRBD2, a call that lacks DNA to check it against. This CDR3 is built from 11 residues. Germline V lookup: CDR1 SNHLY, CDR2 FYNNEI. The CDR3 loop is CASREGDTQYF.

This chain joins TRBV7-9 and TRBJ2-3; TCRdb proposes TRBD2, but this gene call is untestable without DNA. CDR3 length: 14 amino acids. Germline loops: CDR1 SEHNR, CDR2 FQNEAQ (reference sequence). CDR3 residues: CGFTQGGMGDTQYF.

V and J are TRBV6-1 and TRBJ2-2. This CDR3 is 17 amino acids long. Germline V CDR1 and CDR2: MNHNS, SASEGT. Here the CDR3 reads CASSPRGTRRDTGELFF.

V and J are TRBV5-1 and TRBJ2-1. The CDR3 runs to 18 residues. Germline V gene sequence: CDR1 SGHRS, CDR2 YFSETQ. CDR3 sequence: CASSPNLGISSSYNEQFF.

The V call is TRBV24-1, the J call TRBJ2-2; TCRdb names TRBD1, which stays unverified in the absence of DNA. The CDR3 length is 14 residues. Germline lookup yields CDR1 KGHDR and CDR2 SFDVKD. The CDR3: CATSDLDRAGELFF.

The chain couples TRBV12-3 or TRBV12-4 to TRBJ2-7; no DNA is available, so the TRBD1 call from TCRdb remains unchecked. This CDR3 contains 13 residues. The CDR3 here is CASSTGPGSEQYF.

The V and J genes are TRBV27 and TRBJ2-3. Germline V lookup: CDR1 MNHEY, CDR2 SMNVEV (reference sequence). The CDR3 consists of 13 residues. CDR3 in amino acids: CASADLSTDTQYF.

V gene TRBV6-5 combines with J gene TRBJ2-3; absent DNA, TCRdb's TRBD1 call cannot be checked. This CDR3 contains 14 residues. CDR1 and CDR2 from the germline V gene are MNHEY and SVGAGI. CDR3 sequence reads: CASTMGQSTDTQYF.

The chain employs TRBV29-1 and TRBJ2-5. Germline V gene lookup returns CDR1 SQVTM and CDR2 ANQGSEA. The CDR3 is 12 residues long. CDR3 loop: CSVSVQTETQYF.

The chain has TRBV7-2 and TRBJ2-1; lacking DNA, the TRBD2 call made by TCRdb goes unchecked. The CDR3 runs 16 residues. Germline CDR1 is SGHTA and CDR2 is FQGNSA. CDR3 in amino acids: CASSVTSGGAYNEQFF.

The chain carries TRBV29-1 and TRBJ2-3; the D call from TCRdb, TRBD2, cannot be confirmed without DNA. The germline CDR1 and CDR2 sequences are SQVTM and ANQGSEA. This CDR3 is 13 amino acids long. The CDR3 protein is CSGQRESTDTQYF.

This rearrangement joins TRBV5-1 to TRBJ2-3; the TRBD1 assignment by TCRdb is unverifiable without DNA. This CDR3 contains 19 residues. CDR1 is SGHRS, CDR2 YFSETQ, per germline. CDR3 region: CASSLWEGLDRGSADTQYF.

The chain couples TRBV4-1 to TRBJ2-2; TCRdb's D call of TRBD1 is untestable without DNA. The CDR3 has 16 residues. From germline, CDR1 is MGHRA and CDR2 YSYEKL. The CDR3 region is CASSQGPLLGTGELFF.

The V gene is TRBV12-3 or TRBV12-4, the J gene TRBJ1-2. The length of the CDR3 is 12 residues. CDR3 residues: CASSPRSSGYTF.

The V and J genes are TRBV4-1 and TRBJ2-5; absent DNA, TCRdb's TRBD1 call cannot be checked. The CDR3 sequence is 17 residues long. CDR1 is MGHRA, CDR2 YSYEKL, per germline. This CDR3 reads CASSQEGIGGQKETQYF.

The V call is TRBV9, the J call TRBJ2-1. The V gene's germline CDR1 is SGDLS and CDR2 YYNGEE. This CDR3 contains 14 residues. CDR3 region: CASSVDRREDEQFF.